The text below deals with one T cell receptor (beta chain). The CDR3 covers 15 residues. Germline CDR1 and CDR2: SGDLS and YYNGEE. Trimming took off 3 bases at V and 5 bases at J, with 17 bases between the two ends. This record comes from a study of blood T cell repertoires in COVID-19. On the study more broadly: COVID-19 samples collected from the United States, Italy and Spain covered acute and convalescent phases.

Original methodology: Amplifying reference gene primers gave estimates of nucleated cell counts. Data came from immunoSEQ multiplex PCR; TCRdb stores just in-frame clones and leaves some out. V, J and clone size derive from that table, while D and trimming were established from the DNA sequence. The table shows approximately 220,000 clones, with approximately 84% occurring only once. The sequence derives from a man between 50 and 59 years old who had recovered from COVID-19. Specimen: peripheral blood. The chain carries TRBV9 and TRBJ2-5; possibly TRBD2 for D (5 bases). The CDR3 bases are TGTGCCAGCAGCGCGAGTTCACTAGTCACGGAGACCCAGTACTTC. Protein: CASSASSLVTETQYF.